These 10 T cell receptor beta chains were sequenced from one sample in a study of CD8 T cells in ankylosing spondylitis. Each CDR3 protein gets one entry after TCRdb re-called the 5' RACE reads with MiXCR. This sample yields approximately 220,000 distinct CDR3 sequences, of which 20% to 30% are seen a single time; about 7% belongs to the top ten. The sequenced sample consisted of blood, either unsorted or a sorted T cell fraction (not recorded which). The source of these receptors is a male donor with ankylosing spondylitis or in good health (not recorded which).

The V gene is TRBV20-1, the J gene TRBJ2-4; the D is unclear. From germline, CDR1 is DFQATT and CDR2 SNEGSKA (reference sequence). With 1 base removed from V and 0 bases from J, the gap between germline ends came to 4 bases. The CDR3 is 13 residues long. In DNA form, the CDR3 reads TGCAGTGCTAGAGGGACAGCCAAAAACATTCAGTACTTC. Amino acid sequence: CSARGTAKNIQYF.

This clonotype has at least ten counts. This chain joins TRBV12-3 or TRBV12-4 and TRBJ2-3; TRBD2 aligns across 15 bases. The CDR3 runs to 16 residues. J lost 8 bases, V lost 5 bases, and 8 bases had no gene match. The CDR3 DNA reads as TGTGCCAGCAGTCCTCGGACTAGCGGGAGGGCCGGTACGCAGTATTTT. This encodes CASSPRTSGRAGTQYF.

This clonotype was found a few times. The chain recombines TRBV29-1 with TRBJ2-7; D gene uncertain. The CDR3 is 13 residues long. V was cut by 6 bases and J by 2 bases, with 14 bases left in between. CDR1 SQVTM and CDR2 ANQGSEA come from the germline V gene. CDR3 DNA: TGCAGCGTCCGGGCGAGGCTGGCCTACGAGCAGTACTTC. Its protein is CSVRARLAYEQYF.

The chain couples TRBV6-2 or TRBV6-3 to TRBJ1-3; D gene ambiguous. This CDR3 has 16 amino acids. Germline CDR1 reads MNHEY; CDR2 reads SVGEGT. V shed 4 bases and J shed 0 bases, with 13 bases lying between them. For the CDR3, the DNA is TGTGCCAGCAGTTTCCCGGACGGGTTCTCTGGAAACACCATATATTTT. This sequence encodes CASSFPDGFSGNTIYF.

In this sample, this clonotype turned up many times. This chain joins TRBV10-2 and TRBJ2-1, with 10 bases lining up with TRBD2. The CDR3 is 15 residues long. Germline CDR1 WSHSY, CDR2 SAAADI. J was trimmed by 6 bases and V by 3 bases; bases with no gene match: 5. The CDR3 here is CASSDGTSVGNEQFF. The CDR3 DNA reads TGCGCCAGCAGTGACGGGACTAGCGTCGGCAATGAGCAGTTCTTC.

V and J are TRBV10-3 and TRBJ1-4; tentatively, D is TRBD1 (6 bases). Trimming removed 3 bases from V and 7 bases from J, with 15 bases in between. Germline CDR1 ENHRY, CDR2 SYGVKD. This CDR3 comprises 15 residues. The CDR3 DNA is TGTGCCATCAGTGATTTTGCAGGGGTTAGTGAAAAACTGTTTTTT. Translating it yields CAISDFAGVSEKLFF.

There are many counts of this clonotype. The CDR3 sequence is CASRPPWGHEQYF. The CDR3 DNA follows: TGTGCCAGCAGGCCCCCATGGGGCCACGAGCAGTACTTC. The chain recombines TRBV27 with TRBJ2-7; the D gene is possibly TRBD1 (5 bases). The CDR3 contains 13 residues. V was clipped by 6 bases and J by 5 bases, with 14 bases between them. Germline V gene data show CDR1 as MNHEY and CDR2 as SMNVEV (reference sequence).

This clonotype showed up many times. The V gene is TRBV12-3 or TRBV12-4, the J gene TRBJ1-2; TRBD1 aligns across 9 bases. The CDR3 loop spans 14 amino acids. With 6 bases clipped from V and 9 bases from J, the junction kept 11 bases outside the gene matches. The CDR3 is CASRGSGQGQSYTF. CDR3 nucleotides: TGTGCCAGCAGGGGGTCGGGACAGGGCCAGAGCTACACCTTC.

This clonotype has ten or more counts. V gene TRBV20-1 combines with J gene TRBJ2-1; either TRBD1 or TRBD2 may supply D (6 bases each). The CDR3 runs 13 residues. V was pared by 2 bases and J by 9 bases, with 14 bases between. Germline V gives CDR1 DFQATT, CDR2 SNEGSKA (reference sequence). The CDR3 is CSARTGATIEQFF. CDR3 nucleotide sequence: TGCAGTGCTAGAACGGGGGCGACAATTGAGCAGTTCTTC.

The chain couples TRBV20-1 to TRBJ2-1, with D perhaps TRBD1 (5 bases). The germline V gene has CDR1 DFQATT and CDR2 SNEGSKA (reference sequence). The CDR3 totals 14 residues. Trimming left V 0 bases short and J 7 bases short, with 13 bases between. The CDR3 sequence: CSAREASQGNEQFF. The CDR3 coding sequence is TGCAGTGCTAGAGAAGCTAGTCAGGGTAATGAGCAGTTCTTC.